This TCR beta chain was observed in a study of T cells in Graves' hyperthyroidism and ophthalmopathy. Background on the study: Staff took peripheral blood when the initial diagnosis was made, before any treatment began. Study-wide results and caveats: In simple terms, a model built on 13 V-J features told ophthalmopathy apart from stable hyperthyroidism.

PBMCs were sourced from less than 12 ml fresh peripheral blood. The CDR3 totals 18 residues. The germline gives CDR1 SGHDT, CDR2 YYEEEE. Trimming removed 0 bases at V and 3 bases at J, with 21 bases between. This clonotype was seen a handful of times. The antigen is undetermined. TCR beta CDR3 regions were amplified from RNA transcripts. The study used the HTBI primer set for a first-round RT-PCR of the TCR CDR3. TCRdb reanalysed the multiplex PCR reads using MiXCR and keeps one entry per CDR3 protein. The data hold 750,000 to 900,000 distinct CDR3 sequences, with about 38% observed a single time. The origin of this receptor is a man younger than 30 with Graves' hyperthyroidism. Specimen: blood. J is TRBJ2-5 and V is TRBV5-6; no clear D. CDR3 nucleotides: TGTGCCAGCAGCTTGGAAGAAAGGCCCCCCCTTCGGGAAGAGACCCAGTACTTC. Residues: CASSLEERPPLREETQYF.